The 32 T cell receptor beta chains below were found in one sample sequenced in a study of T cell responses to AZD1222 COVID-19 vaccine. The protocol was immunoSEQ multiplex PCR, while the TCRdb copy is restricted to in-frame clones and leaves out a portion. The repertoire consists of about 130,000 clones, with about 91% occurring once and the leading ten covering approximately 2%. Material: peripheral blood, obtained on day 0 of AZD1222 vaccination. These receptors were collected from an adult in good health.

CDR3 sequence (DNA): TGTGCCAGCAGCCAGGTCAGGGGGCGAGGACAGCCCCAGCATTTT. Its protein product is CASSQVRGRGQPQHF. The chain uses TRBV7-2 and TRBJ1-5; 8 nucleotides agree with TRBD1. Trimming cost V 5 bases and J 7 bases; bases outside gene matches: 10. Germline V lookup: CDR1 SGHTA, CDR2 FQGNSA. This CDR3 is built from 15 residues.

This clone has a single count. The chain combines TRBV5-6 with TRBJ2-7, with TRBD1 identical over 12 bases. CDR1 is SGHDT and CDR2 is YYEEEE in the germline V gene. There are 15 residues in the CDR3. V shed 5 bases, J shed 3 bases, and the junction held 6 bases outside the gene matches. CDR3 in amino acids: CASSWGQGAFYEQYF. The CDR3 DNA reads TGTGCCAGCAGTTGGGGACAGGGGGCTTTCTACGAGCAGTACTTC.

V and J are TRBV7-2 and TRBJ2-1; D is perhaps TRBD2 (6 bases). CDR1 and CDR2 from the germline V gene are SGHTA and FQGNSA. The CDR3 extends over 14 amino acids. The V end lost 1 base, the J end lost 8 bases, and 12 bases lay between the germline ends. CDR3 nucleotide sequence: TGTGCCAGCAGCTTAGGCGGGGATATTCATGAGCAGTTCTTC. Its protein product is CASSLGGDIHEQFF. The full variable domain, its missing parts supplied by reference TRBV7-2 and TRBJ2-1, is GAGVSQSPSNKVTEKGKDVELRCDPISGHTALYWYRQSLGQGLEFLIYFQGNSAPDKSGLPSDRFSAERTGGSVSTLTIQRTQQEDSAVYLCASSLGGDIHEQFFGPGTRLTVL.

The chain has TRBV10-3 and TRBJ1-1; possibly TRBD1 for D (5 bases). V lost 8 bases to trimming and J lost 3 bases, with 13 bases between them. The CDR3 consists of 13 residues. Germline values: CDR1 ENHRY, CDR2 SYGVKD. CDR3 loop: CAISQGQDTEAFF. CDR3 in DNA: TGTGCCATCTCTCAGGGTCAGGACACTGAAGCTTTCTTT.

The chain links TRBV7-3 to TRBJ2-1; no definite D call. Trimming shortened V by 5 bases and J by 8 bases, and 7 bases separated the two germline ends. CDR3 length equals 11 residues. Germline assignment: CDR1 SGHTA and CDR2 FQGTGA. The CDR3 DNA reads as TGTGCCAGCAGCGCTTTTGATGAGCAGTTCTTC. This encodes CASSAFDEQFF.

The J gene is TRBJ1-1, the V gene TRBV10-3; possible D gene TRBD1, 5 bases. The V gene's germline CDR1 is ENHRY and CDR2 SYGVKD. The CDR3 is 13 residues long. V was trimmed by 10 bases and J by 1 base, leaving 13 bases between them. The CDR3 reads CATLKTENTEAFF. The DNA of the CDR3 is TGTGCCACCCTAAAGACAGAGAACACTGAAGCTTTCTTT.

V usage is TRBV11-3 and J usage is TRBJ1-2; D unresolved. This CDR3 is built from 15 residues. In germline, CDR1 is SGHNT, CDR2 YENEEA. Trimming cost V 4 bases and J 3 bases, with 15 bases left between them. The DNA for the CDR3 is TGTGCCAGCAGCTCGCCCCCGGTAACCCACTATGGCTACACCTTC. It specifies CASSSPPVTHYGYTF.

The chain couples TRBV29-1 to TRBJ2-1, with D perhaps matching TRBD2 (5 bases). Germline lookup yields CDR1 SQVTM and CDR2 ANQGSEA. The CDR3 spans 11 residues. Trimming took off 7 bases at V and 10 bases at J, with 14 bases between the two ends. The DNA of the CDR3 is TGCAGCGGAGAGCTAGCCAGCGAGCAGTTCTTC. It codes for CSGELASEQFF.

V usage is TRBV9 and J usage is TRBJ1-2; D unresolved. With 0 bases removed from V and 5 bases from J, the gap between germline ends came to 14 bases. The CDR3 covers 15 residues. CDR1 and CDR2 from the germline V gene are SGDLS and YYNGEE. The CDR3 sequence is CASSVGRAGPYGYTF. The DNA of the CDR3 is TGTGCCAGCAGCGTAGGTAGGGCAGGACCTTATGGCTACACCTTC.

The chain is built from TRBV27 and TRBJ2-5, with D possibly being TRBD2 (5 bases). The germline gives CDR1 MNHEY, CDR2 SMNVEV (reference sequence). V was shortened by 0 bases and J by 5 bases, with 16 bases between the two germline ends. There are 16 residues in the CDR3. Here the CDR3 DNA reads TGTGCCAGCAGTTTATCGACGGCCCGAGGGTGGGAGACCCAGTACTTC. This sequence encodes CASSLSTARGWETQYF.

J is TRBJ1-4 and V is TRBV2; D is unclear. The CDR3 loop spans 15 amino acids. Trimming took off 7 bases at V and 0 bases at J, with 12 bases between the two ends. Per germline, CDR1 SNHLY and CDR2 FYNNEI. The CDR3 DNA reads TGTGCCAGCAATAAGGACCGAGCAACTAATGAAAAACTGTTTTTT. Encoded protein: CASNKDRATNEKLFF.

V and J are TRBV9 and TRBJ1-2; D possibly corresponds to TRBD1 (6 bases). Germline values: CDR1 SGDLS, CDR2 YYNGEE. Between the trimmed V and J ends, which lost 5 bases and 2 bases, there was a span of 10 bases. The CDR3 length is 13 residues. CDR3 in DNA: TGTGCCAGCAGTTGGACAGCCAACTATGGCTACACCTTC. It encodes CASSWTANYGYTF.

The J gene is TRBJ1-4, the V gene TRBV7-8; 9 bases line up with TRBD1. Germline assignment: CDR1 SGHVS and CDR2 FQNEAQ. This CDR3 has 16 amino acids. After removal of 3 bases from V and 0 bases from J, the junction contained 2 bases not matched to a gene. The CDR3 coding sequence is TGTGCCAGCAGCTTGGGGGACAGGGCAACTAATGAAAAACTGTTTTTT. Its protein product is CASSLGDRATNEKLFF.

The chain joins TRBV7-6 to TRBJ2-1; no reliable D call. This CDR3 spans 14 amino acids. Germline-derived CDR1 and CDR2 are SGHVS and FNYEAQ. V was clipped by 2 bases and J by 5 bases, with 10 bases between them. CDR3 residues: CASSLRLPNNEQFF. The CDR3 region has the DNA TGTGCCAGCAGCTTAAGGCTACCTAACAATGAGCAGTTCTTC.

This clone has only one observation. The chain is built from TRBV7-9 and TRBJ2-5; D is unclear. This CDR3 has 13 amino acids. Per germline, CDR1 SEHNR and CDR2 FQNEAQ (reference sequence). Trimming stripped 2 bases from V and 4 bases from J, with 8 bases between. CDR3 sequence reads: CASSLIGIETQYF. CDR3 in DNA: TGTGCCAGCAGCTTAATAGGTATAGAGACCCAGTACTTC.

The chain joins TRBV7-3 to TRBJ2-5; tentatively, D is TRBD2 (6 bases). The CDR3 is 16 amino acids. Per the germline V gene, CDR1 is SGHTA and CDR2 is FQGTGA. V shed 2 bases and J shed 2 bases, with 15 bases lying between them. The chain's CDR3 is CASSLGGGDRQETQYF. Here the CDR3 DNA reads TGTGCCAGCAGCTTAGGTGGAGGGGATCGGCAAGAGACCCAGTACTTC. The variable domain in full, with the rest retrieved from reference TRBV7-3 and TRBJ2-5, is GAGVSQTPSNKVTEKGKYVELRCDPISGHTALYWYRQSLGQGPEFLIYFQGTGAADDSGLPNDRFFAVRPEGSVSTLKIQRTERGDSAVYLCASSLGGGDRQETQYFGPGTRLLVL.

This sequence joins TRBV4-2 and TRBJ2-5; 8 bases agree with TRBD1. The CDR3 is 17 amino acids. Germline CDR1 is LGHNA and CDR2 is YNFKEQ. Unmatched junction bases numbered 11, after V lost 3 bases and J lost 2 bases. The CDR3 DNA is TGTGCCAGCAGCCAGGACGCCGGACAGGGCCTACAAGAGACCCAGTACTTC. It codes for CASSQDAGQGLQETQYF.

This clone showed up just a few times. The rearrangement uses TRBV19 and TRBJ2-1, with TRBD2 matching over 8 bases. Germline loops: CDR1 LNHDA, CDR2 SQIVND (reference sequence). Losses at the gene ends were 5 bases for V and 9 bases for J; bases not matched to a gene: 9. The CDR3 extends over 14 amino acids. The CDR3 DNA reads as TGTGCCAGTAGTGTGGGACTAGTGATGGGTGAGCAGTTCTTC. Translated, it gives CASSVGLVMGEQFF.

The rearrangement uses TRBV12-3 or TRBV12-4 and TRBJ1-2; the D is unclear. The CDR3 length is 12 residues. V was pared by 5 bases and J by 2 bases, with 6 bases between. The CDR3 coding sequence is TGTGCCAGCAGTAACAGAAACTATGGCTACACCTTC. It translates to CASSNRNYGYTF.

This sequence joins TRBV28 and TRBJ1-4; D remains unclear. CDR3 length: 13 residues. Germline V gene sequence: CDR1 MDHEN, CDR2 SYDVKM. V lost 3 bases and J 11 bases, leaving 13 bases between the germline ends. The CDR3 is CASSLGNNRKLFF. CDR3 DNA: TGTGCCAGCAGTTTGGGAAATAATAGGAAACTGTTTTTT.

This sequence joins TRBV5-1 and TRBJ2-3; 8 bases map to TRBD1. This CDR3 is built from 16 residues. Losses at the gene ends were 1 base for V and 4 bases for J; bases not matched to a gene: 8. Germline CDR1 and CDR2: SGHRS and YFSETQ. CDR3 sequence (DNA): TGCGCCAGCAGCTTGCAGGGGGCCGGCATGGCAGATACGCAGTATTTT. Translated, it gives CASSLQGAGMADTQYF. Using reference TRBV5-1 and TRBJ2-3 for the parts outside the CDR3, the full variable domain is KAGVTQTPRYLIKTRGQQVTLSCSPISGHRSVSWYQQTPGQGLQFLFEYFSETQRNKGNFPGRFSGRQFSNSRSEMNVSTLELGDSALYLCASSLQGAGMADTQYFGPGTRLTVL.

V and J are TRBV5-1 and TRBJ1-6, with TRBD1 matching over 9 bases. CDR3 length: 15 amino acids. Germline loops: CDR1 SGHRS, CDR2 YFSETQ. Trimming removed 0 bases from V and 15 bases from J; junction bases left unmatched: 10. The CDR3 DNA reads TGCGCCAGCAGCTTGGGGGGACAGGGTTTCAAAGGCCTCCACTTT. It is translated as CASSLGGQGFKGLHF.

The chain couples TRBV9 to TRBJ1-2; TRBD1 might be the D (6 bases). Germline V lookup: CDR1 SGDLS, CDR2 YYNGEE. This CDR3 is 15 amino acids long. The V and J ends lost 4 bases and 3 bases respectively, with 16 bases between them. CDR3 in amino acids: CASSRLGQNDYGYTF. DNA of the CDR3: TGTGCCAGCAGCCGCCTAGGACAGAACGACTATGGCTACACCTTC.

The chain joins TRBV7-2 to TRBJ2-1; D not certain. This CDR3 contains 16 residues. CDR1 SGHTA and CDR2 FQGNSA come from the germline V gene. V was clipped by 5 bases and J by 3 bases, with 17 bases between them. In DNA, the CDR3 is TGTGCCAGCAGCCTATTCCGGCCCACAGACTACAATGAGCAGTTCTTC. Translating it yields CASSLFRPTDYNEQFF.

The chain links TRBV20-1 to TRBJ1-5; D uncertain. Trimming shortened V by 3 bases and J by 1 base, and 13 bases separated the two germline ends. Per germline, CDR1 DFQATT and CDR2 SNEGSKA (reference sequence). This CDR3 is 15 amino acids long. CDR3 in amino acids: CSASTFWASNQPQHF. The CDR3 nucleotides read TGCAGTGCTAGTACGTTCTGGGCGAGCAATCAGCCCCAGCATTTT.

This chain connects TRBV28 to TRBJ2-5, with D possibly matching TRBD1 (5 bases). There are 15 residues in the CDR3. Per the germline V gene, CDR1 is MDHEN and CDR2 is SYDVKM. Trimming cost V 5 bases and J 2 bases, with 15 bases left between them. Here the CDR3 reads CASSTSRDGQETQYF. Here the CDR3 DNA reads TGTGCCAGCAGTACCAGCAGGGATGGGCAAGAGACCCAGTACTTC.

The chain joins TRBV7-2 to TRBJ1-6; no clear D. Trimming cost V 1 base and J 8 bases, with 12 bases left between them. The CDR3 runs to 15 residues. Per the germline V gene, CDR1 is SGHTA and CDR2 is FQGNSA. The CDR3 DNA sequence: TGTGCCAGCAGCTTAGGTGGGAGTAGGCATTCACCCCTCCACTTT. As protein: CASSLGGSRHSPLHF.

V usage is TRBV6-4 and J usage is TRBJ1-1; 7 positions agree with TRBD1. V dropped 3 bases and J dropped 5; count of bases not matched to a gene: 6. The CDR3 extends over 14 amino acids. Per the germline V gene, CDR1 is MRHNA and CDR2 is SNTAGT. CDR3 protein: CASSDRGLGTEAFF. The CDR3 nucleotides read TGTGCCAGCAGTGATAGGGGGCTAGGGACTGAAGCTTTCTTT.

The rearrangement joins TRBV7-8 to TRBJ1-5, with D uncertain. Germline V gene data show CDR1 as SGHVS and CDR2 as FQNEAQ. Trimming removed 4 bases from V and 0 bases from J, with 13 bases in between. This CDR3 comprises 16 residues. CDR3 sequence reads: CASSSDFSLSNQPQHF. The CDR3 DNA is TGTGCCAGCAGCTCGGACTTTTCCCTTAGCAATCAGCCCCAGCATTTT. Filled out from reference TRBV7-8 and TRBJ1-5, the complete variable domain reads GAGVSQSPRYKVAKRGQDVALRCDPISGHVSLFWYQQALGQGPEFLTYFQNEAQLDKSGLPSDRFFAERPEGSVSTLKIQRTQQEDSAVYLCASSSDFSLSNQPQHFGDGTRLSIL.

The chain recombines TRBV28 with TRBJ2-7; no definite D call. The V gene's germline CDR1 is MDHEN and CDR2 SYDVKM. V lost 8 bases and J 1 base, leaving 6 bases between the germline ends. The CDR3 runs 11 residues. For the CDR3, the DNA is TGTGCCAGCGGCCAGTCCTACGAGCAGTACTTC. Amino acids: CASGQSYEQYF.

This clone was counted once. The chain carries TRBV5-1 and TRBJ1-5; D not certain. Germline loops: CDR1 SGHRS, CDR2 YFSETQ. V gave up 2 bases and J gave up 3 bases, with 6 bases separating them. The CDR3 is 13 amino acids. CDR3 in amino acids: CASSFDSNQPQHF. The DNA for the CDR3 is TGCGCCAGCAGCTTCGACTCCAATCAGCCCCAGCATTTT.

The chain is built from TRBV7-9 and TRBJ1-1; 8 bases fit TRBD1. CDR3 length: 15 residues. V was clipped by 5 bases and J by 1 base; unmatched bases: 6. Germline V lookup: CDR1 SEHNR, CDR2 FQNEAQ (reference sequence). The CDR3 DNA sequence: TGTGCCAGCAGCCCCGGACAGGGCGGGAACACTGAAGCTTTCTTT. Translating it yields CASSPGQGGNTEAFF.